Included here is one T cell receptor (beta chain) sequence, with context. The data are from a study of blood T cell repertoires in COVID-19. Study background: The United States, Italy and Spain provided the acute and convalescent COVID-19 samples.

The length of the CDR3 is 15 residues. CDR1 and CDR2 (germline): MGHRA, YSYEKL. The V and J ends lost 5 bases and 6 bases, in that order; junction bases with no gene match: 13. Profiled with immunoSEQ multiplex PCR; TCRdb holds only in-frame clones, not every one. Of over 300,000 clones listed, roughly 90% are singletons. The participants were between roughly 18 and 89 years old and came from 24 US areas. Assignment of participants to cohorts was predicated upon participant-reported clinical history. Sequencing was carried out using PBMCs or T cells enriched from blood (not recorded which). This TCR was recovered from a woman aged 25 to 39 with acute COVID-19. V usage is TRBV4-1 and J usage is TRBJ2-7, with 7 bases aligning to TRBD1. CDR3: CASSFTGTELAEQYF. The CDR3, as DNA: TGCGCCAGCAGCTTTACCGGGACAGAGCTTGCCGAGCAGTACTTC.